These 23 T cell receptor beta chains were sequenced from one sample in a study of T cell changes during pregnancy in multiple sclerosis. The data were produced by immunoSEQ multiplex PCR, yet TCRdb's version contains in-frame clones alone and is incomplete. Here the sample spans 40,000 to 55,000 clones, about 92% being singletons. Specimen: CD4+ T cells from peripheral blood mononuclear cells, collected before pregnancy. The receptors stem from a female donor with multiple sclerosis, enrolled in a pregnancy study.

V usage is TRBV30 and J usage is TRBJ2-1, with a weak D call TRBD2 (6 bases). Per germline, CDR1 GTSNPN and CDR2 SVGIG (reference sequence). This CDR3 is built from 14 residues. V lost 1 base to trimming and J lost 9 bases, with 16 bases between them. The CDR3 reads CAWSGGTPGVEQFF. CDR3 DNA sequence: TGTGCCTGGAGTGGCGGGACCCCCGGGGTTGAGCAGTTCTTC. Full variable domain (remainder filled in from reference TRBV30 and TRBJ2-1): SQTIHQWPATLVQPVGSPLSLECTVEGTSNPNLYWYRQAAGRGLQLLFYSVGIGQISSEVPQNLSASRPQDRQFILSSKKLLLSDSGFYLCAWSGGTPGVEQFFGPGTRLTVL.

This sequence joins TRBV4-2 and TRBJ1-5, with a possible D match to TRBD1 (6 bases). Trimming left V 1 base short and J 5 bases short, with 12 bases between. This CDR3 has 15 residues. From germline, CDR1 is LGHNA and CDR2 YNFKEQ. The CDR3 region is CASSQAWDIDQPQHF. DNA of the CDR3: TGTGCCAGCAGCCAAGCCTGGGACATTGATCAGCCCCAGCATTTT.

The J gene is TRBJ2-7, the V gene TRBV28, with D possibly matching TRBD2 (5 bases). The V gene's germline CDR1 is MDHEN and CDR2 SYDVKM. The CDR3 sequence is 15 residues long. V was trimmed by 6 bases and J by 4 bases, leaving 19 bases between them. The CDR3 spells CASSADLARSYEQYF. As DNA, the CDR3 is TGTGCCAGCAGCGCTGACTTAGCGAGATCGTACGAGCAGTACTTC.

This clone was seen many times. The gene calls are TRBV27 and TRBJ2-7; the match to TRBD2 covers 16 bases. Per the germline V gene, CDR1 is MNHEY and CDR2 is SMNVEV (reference sequence). Trimming at V came to 5 bases and at J to 6 bases, leaving 10 bases not matched to a gene. This CDR3 region has 17 residues. CDR3 DNA sequence: TGTGCCAGCAGTCCCCTCGGGACTAGCGGGAGGGGCGCCGAGCAGTACTTC. It codes for CASSPLGTSGRGAEQYF.

The gene calls are TRBV4-1 and TRBJ2-7; no firm D call. The V end was cut by 4 bases, the J end by 0 bases, with 25 bases between. From germline, CDR1 is MGHRA and CDR2 YSYEKL. This CDR3 has 19 residues. CDR3 DNA sequence: TGCGCCAGCAGCCCAGACCCATACGCAGGTCAGCATAGCTCCTACGAGCAGTACTTC. Translation gives CASSPDPYAGQHSSYEQYF.

The chain has TRBV2 and TRBJ1-4; perhaps TRBD1 as D (6 bases). CDR1 is SNHLY and CDR2 is FYNNEI in the germline V gene. Trimming removed 2 bases at V and 0 bases at J, with 13 bases between. There are 17 residues in the CDR3. In DNA form, the CDR3 reads TGTGCCAGCAGTGAACCGAACAGGGCTGCAACTAATGAAAAACTGTTTTTT. Translation gives CASSEPNRAATNEKLFF.

The chain has TRBV29-1 and TRBJ1-2; weak D call: TRBD1 (6 bases). There are 14 residues in the CDR3. Germline lookup yields CDR1 SQVTM and CDR2 ANQGSEA. Trimming shortened V by 6 bases and J by 4 bases, and 18 bases separated the two germline ends. CDR3 nucleotides: TGCAGCGTCGCAACCAGACAGGCTAGCTATGGCTACACCTTC. Its translation: CSVATRQASYGYTF.

The chain combines TRBV4-1 with TRBJ2-2; 10 nucleotides align to TRBD2. Germline values: CDR1 MGHRA, CDR2 YSYEKL. The V and J ends lost 5 bases and 3 bases, in that order; junction bases with no gene match: 6. The CDR3 is made up of 16 amino acids. CDR3: CASSYLAGADTGELFF. CDR3 DNA: TGCGCCAGCAGCTATCTAGCGGGAGCGGACACCGGGGAGCTGTTTTTT.

This sequence joins TRBV15 and TRBJ1-6; TRBD1 is a possible D gene (6 bases). V was trimmed by 1 base and J by 6 bases, leaving 16 bases between them. From germline, CDR1 is LNHNV and CDR2 YYDKDF (reference sequence). The CDR3 extends over 17 amino acids. CDR3 region: CATSRATGGSFNSPLHF. The CDR3 bases are TGTGCCACCAGCAGAGCCACGGGGGGCAGCTTTAATTCACCCCTCCACTTT.

The J gene is TRBJ2-2, the V gene TRBV29-1; TRBD1 matches 7 bases. The CDR3 covers 15 residues. Germline CDR1 is SQVTM and CDR2 is ANQGSEA. V lost 2 bases and J lost 0; bases outside the gene matches: 3. The CDR3 DNA follows: TGCAGCGTTGAAAGGCAGGGGGCGAACACCGGGGAGCTGTTTTTT. This translates into CSVERQGANTGELFF.

This clone is a singleton in its sample. The V call is TRBV7-3, the J call TRBJ2-3; 12 bases are shared with TRBD2. The CDR3 is 16 amino acids. The germline CDR1 and CDR2 sequences are SGHTA and FQGTGA. Trimming at V came to 3 bases and at J to 14 bases, leaving 15 bases not matched to a gene. CDR3 DNA: TGTGCCAGCAGCTTGGAAGTCGGGGCTAGCGGGAGGGGTCTGTATTTT. Its translation: CASSLEVGASGRGLYF.

V usage is TRBV5-1 and J usage is TRBJ2-1; tentative D call: TRBD2 (6 bases). The CDR3 loop spans 17 amino acids. Trimming stripped 1 base from V and 7 bases from J, with 21 bases between. Germline values: CDR1 SGHRS, CDR2 YFSETQ. The CDR3: CASSLSGVGMNGNEQFF. CDR3 DNA: TGCGCCAGCAGCTTGTCGGGGGTGGGAATGAATGGGAATGAGCAGTTCTTC.

V is TRBV19 and J is TRBJ2-1; D may be TRBD1 (6 bases). CDR1 is LNHDA and CDR2 is SQIVND in the germline V gene (reference sequence). V lost 1 base, J lost 0 bases, and 13 bases lay in between. This CDR3 spans 17 amino acids. The CDR3 coding sequence is TGTGCCAGTAGTATAGGGCAGGGGACGAGCTCCTACAATGAGCAGTTCTTC. Translation gives CASSIGQGTSSYNEQFF.

A few counts support this clone. The J gene is TRBJ2-2, the V gene TRBV5-1; maybe TRBD2 (6 bases). V dropped 4 bases and J dropped 4 bases, with 11 bases sitting between them. Germline CDR1 reads SGHRS; CDR2 reads YFSETQ. This CDR3 region has 14 residues. The CDR3 nucleotides read TGCGCCAGCAGCACAGGACTAATCACCGGGGAGCTGTTTTTT. This encodes CASSTGLITGELFF.

The rearrangement links TRBV11-2 to TRBJ1-1; TRBD1 agrees at 9 bases. CDR3 length: 17 residues. V lost 5 bases, J lost 1 base, and 11 bases stayed unmatched. CDR1 is SGHAT, CDR2 FQNNGV, per germline. For the CDR3, the DNA is TGTGCCAGCAGCAAAGCTGGGACAGGGAGGGGGAACACTGAAGCTTTCTTT. Translation: CASSKAGTGRGNTEAFF.

The chain uses TRBV30 and TRBJ2-1; 7 bases line up with TRBD2. V dropped 1 base and J dropped 6; count of bases not matched to a gene: 3. The CDR3 runs 13 residues. Germline CDR1 GTSNPN, CDR2 SVGIG (reference sequence). The CDR3 nucleotides read TGTGCCTGGAGTGGGACTAGTCGCAATGAGCAGTTCTTC. Translated, it gives CAWSGTSRNEQFF.

This chain connects TRBV18 to TRBJ1-2; 7 nucleotides align to TRBD1. V dropped 4 bases and J dropped 4; count of bases not matched to a gene: 6. The CDR3 covers 14 residues. Germline loops: CDR1 KGHSH, CDR2 LQKENI. CDR3 amino acids: CASSLDRVSYGYTF. CDR3 DNA sequence: TGTGCCAGCTCACTAGACAGGGTGTCCTATGGCTACACCTTC.

The chain joins TRBV6-4 to TRBJ2-7; TRBD1 matches 7 bases. CDR1 and CDR2 (germline): MRHNA, SNTAGT. The CDR3 has 21 amino acids. Trimming took 0 bases from V and 3 from J; bases not matched to a gene: 23. The CDR3 DNA follows: TGTGCCAGCAGTGACTCGATCCAACCCTCTAGACAGGGCGCTTTTTTCTACGAGCAGTACTTC. It codes for CASSDSIQPSRQGAFFYEQYF.

The chain carries TRBV7-2 and TRBJ1-2; 8 bases are a match to TRBD1. The CDR3 runs to 16 residues. Germline lookup yields CDR1 SGHTA and CDR2 FQGNSA. The ends lost 0 bases at V and 6 bases at J; junction bases unmatched: 9. CDR3 loop: CASSLALGQGINGYTF. Here the CDR3 DNA reads TGTGCCAGCAGCTTAGCCCTCGGACAGGGAATAAATGGCTACACCTTC. Complete variable domain (other parts from reference TRBV7-2 and TRBJ1-2): GAGVSQSPSNKVTEKGKDVELRCDPISGHTALYWYRQSLGQGLEFLIYFQGNSAPDKSGLPSDRFSAERTGGSVSTLTIQRTQQEDSAVYLCASSLALGQGINGYTFGSGTRLTVV.

The CDR3 here is CAWLKGTQVGGEQFF. The CDR3 coding sequence is TGTGCCTGGCTTAAGGGGACTCAGGTCGGAGGTGAGCAGTTCTTC. The V call is TRBV30, the J call TRBJ2-1; TRBD2 is a possible D gene (6 bases). Germline V CDR1 and CDR2: GTSNPN, SVGIG (reference sequence). V lost 5 bases, J lost 9 bases, and 23 bases lay in between. The CDR3 covers 15 residues.

V and J are TRBV15 and TRBJ1-1, with a tentative D call TRBD1 (5 bases). V shed 1 base and J shed 5 bases, with 14 bases lying between them. Germline-derived CDR1 and CDR2 are LNHNV and YYDKDF (reference sequence). There are 15 residues in the CDR3. The CDR3 DNA follows: TGTGCCACCAGCAGAGGTCCAGGGATGGGAACTGAAGCTTTCTTT. The encoded protein is CATSRGPGMGTEAFF. The full variable domain, with the rest looked up from reference TRBV15 and TRBJ1-1, is DAMVIQNPRYQVTQFGKPVTLSCSQTLNHNVMYWYQQKSSQAPKLLFHYYDKDFNNEADTPDNFQSRRPNTSFCFLDIRSPGLGDTAMYLCATSRGPGMGTEAFFGQGTRLTVV.

This sequence joins TRBV4-1 and TRBJ2-5; TRBD2 agrees at 7 bases. The CDR3 length is 15 residues. Germline CDR1 is MGHRA and CDR2 is YSYEKL. The junction had 5 bases not matched to a gene; V was cut back by 0 bases and J by 4 bases. The CDR3 DNA follows: TGCGCCAGCAGCCAAGATCCCAGGGAGGGAGAGACCCAGTACTTC. Residues: CASSQDPREGETQYF.

The chain couples TRBV12-5 to TRBJ1-1; a weak D match, TRBD1 (6 bases). CDR3 length: 19 residues. Between the trimmed V and J ends, which lost 0 bases and 3 bases, there was a span of 23 bases. Germline-derived CDR1 and CDR2 are LGHNT and FRNRAP. DNA for the CDR3: TGTGCTAGTGGTTTGGTACTACGGCCCGGGGGGGGGCGTTACACTGAAGCTTTCTTT. Encoded protein: CASGLVLRPGGGRYTEAFF.